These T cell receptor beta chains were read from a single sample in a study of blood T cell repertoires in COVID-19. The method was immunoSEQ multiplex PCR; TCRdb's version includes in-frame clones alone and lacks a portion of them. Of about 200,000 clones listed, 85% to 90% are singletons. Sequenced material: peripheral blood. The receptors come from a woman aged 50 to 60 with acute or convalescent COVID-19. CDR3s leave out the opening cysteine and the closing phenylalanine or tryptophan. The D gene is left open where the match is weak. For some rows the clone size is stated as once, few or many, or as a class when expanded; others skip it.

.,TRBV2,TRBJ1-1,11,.,ASSESGVGEAF
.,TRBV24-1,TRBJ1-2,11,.,ATRSELMDGYT
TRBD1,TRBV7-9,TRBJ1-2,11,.,ASSPGQADGYT
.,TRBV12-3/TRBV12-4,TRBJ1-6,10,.,ASTLGLTPLH
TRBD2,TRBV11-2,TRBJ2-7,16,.,ASSLVVSTGGSRNEQY
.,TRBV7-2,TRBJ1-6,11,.,ASSLFRNSPLH
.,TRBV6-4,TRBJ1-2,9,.,ASSDRGLYT
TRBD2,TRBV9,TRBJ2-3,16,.,ASSVGLAGDFSTDTQY
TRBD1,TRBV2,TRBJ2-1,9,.,ASSGTGGQF
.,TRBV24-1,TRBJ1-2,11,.,ATRGQFHYGYT
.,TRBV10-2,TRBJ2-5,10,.,ASSDNQETQY
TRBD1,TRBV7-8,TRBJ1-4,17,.,ASSLAIGQGLSGNEKLF
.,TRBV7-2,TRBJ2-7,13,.,ASSFSGTASYEQY
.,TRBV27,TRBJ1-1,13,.,ASSPGTLYNTEAF
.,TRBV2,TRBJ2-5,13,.,ASSERAVVLETQY
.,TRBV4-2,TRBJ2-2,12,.,ASSQAGSTGELF
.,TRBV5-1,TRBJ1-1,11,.,ASSLATDTEAF
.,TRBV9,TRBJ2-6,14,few,ASNAGAHSGANVLT
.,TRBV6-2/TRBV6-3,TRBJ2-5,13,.,ASSYSTSGQETQY
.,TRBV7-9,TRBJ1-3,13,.,ASSLMKGAGNTIY
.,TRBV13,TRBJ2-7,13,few,ASSLLGAGAYEQY
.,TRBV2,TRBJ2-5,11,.,ASTRDLKETQY
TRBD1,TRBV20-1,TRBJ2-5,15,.,SASRDRDLAGQETQY
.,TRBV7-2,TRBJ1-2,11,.,ASSLAPGPGYT
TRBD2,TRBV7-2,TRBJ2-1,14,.,ASSQSPGLAGNEQF
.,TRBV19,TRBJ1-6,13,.,ASSYQEAHNSPLH
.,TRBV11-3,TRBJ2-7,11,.,ASSSSWSDEQY
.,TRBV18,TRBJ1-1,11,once,ASAAGGDTEAF